The rows below give T cell receptor beta chains drawn from one sample of a study of blood T cell repertoires in COVID-19. Sequencing used immunoSEQ multiplex PCR; TCRdb keeps in-frame clones, though not all of them. The sample lists about 160,000 clones, roughly 83% occurring once. The sequenced material came from PBMCs or T cells enriched from blood (not recorded which). Source of these receptors: a woman aged 45 to 65 who had recovered from COVID-19. Both conserved end residues are part of each CDR3. A D gene is named only where the DNA matches it firmly. Clone sizes are given selectively: once, few, many, or a class where the clone is expanded.

NA,TRBJ1-2,few,TRBV28,TGTGCCAGCAGTTTAGGCGCGGTTTATGGCTACACCTTC,CASSLGAVYGYTF
TRBD2,TRBJ2-1,NA,TRBV5-6,TGTGCCAGCAGCCCCATGGGACTAGCGGGAGTTCAAGGCAATGAGCAGTTCTTC,CASSPMGLAGVQGNEQFF
NA,TRBJ1-5,few,TRBV7-2,TGTGCCAGCAGCTTAGATGGGGCAGGGGGCAATCAGCCCCAGCATTTT,CASSLDGAGGNQPQHF
TRBD1,TRBJ1-2,NA,TRBV7-2,TGTGCCAGCAGCTTGCGACAGGGTGGTGGCTACACCTTC,CASSLRQGGGYTF
TRBD1,TRBJ1-2,NA,TRBV19,TGTGCCAGTAACCCGACAGGGGCGGACTATGGCTACACCTTC,CASNPTGADYGYTF
TRBD1,TRBJ1-4,few,TRBV11-3,TGTGCCAGCAGCTTAGCCCGGGACAGGGCTGAAAAACTGTTTTTT,CASSLARDRAEKLFF
NA,TRBJ1-6,NA,TRBV27,TGTGCCAGCAGTTCGCAGGGGAGAGGGGCCCGGAGCTCCTATAATTCACCCCTCCACTTT,CASSSQGRGARSSYNSPLHF
NA,TRBJ1-3,few,TRBV11-3,TGTGCCAGCAGCTTAGATCCCTGGGCAGCTGGAAACACCATATATTTT,CASSLDPWAAGNTIYF
NA,TRBJ1-2,NA,TRBV7-8,TGTGCCAGCAGCTTAGACGGTCCTAACTATGGCTACACCTTC,CASSLDGPNYGYTF
TRBD2,TRBJ2-3,NA,TRBV24-1,TGTGCCACCAGTGATTTTTCTCTAGCGGGGTTCGCAGATACGCAGTATTTT,CATSDFSLAGFADTQYF
NA,TRBJ2-3,once,TRBV5-1,TGCGCCAGCGGGACTGCTAGCACAGATACGCAGTATTTT,CASGTASTDTQYF
NA,TRBJ1-5,once,TRBV28,TGTGCCAGCAGTTCCACAGGAGGCAATCAGCCCCAGCATTTT,CASSSTGGNQPQHF
TRBD2,TRBJ2-3,NA,TRBV11-2,TGTGCCAGCAGCTCAATAGCGGGGCGGCAGTATTTT,CASSSIAGRQYF
TRBD1,TRBJ1-4,NA,TRBV6-5,TGTGCCAGCAGACCACCGGGACAGGGGGGCGAAAAACTGTTTTTT,CASRPPGQGGEKLFF
TRBD1,TRBJ2-3,NA,TRBV5-1,TGCGCCAGCAGGGCACGACAGGGGGTAGGCACAGATACGCAGTATTTT,CASRARQGVGTDTQYF
TRBD2,TRBJ2-1,NA,TRBV4-1,TGCGCCAGCAGCCACCTTAGCGGGCGAGGGGACAATGAGCAGTTCTTC,CASSHLSGRGDNEQFF
NA,TRBJ1-4,NA,TRBV19,TGTGCCAGACAAGACAGGTGGGCAACTAATGAAAAACTGTTTTTT,CARQDRWATNEKLFF
TRBD1,TRBJ2-1,NA,TRBV11-3,TGTGCCAGCAGCCGACAGGGAAGTGGGCTAGTTAGGGGTGAGCAGTTCTTC,CASSRQGSGLVRGEQFF
NA,TRBJ2-1,NA,TRBV18,TGTGCCAGCTCACTGATGACGGGGAACAATGAGCAGTTCTTC,CASSLMTGNNEQFF
NA,TRBJ1-1,NA,TRBV3-1/TRBV3-2,TGTGCCAGCAGCCAACTGAGGAACACTGAAGCTTTCTTT,CASSQLRNTEAFF
NA,TRBJ1-2,NA,TRBV18,TGTGCCAGCTCACCAGATCGACAGATCGCCCTTGGTGGCTACACCTTC,CASSPDRQIALGGYTF
NA,TRBJ2-5,NA,TRBV20-1,TGCAGTGCCCGGAGTATTGAGACCCAGTACTTC,CSARSIETQYF
TRBD2,TRBJ2-3,once,TRBV5-8,TGTGCCAGCAGCTTGCTACTAGCGGGAACTAGCACAGATACGCAGTATTTT,CASSLLLAGTSTDTQYF
TRBD1,TRBJ2-3,NA,TRBV7-2,TGTGCCAGCAGCCCAGGGGGACCTAGCACAGATACGCAGTATTTT,CASSPGGPSTDTQYF
NA,TRBJ1-2,NA,TRBV24-1,TGTGCCACCAGTGTGGAGATTCTTTATGGCTACACCTTC,CATSVEILYGYTF
NA,TRBJ2-5,NA,TRBV7-7,TGTGCTAGCAGCTTATTGGCGGGGGACATTGAGACCCAGTACTTC,CASSLLAGDIETQYF
TRBD2,TRBJ2-5,NA,TRBV29-1,TGCAGCGTTATGACTAGCGGGAGTGAGACCCAGTACTTC,CSVMTSGSETQYF
NA,TRBJ1-1,NA,TRBV4-2,TGTGCCAGCAGCCTAAACAGGGTTTCTGAAGCTTTCTTT,CASSLNRVSEAFF
NA,TRBJ1-4,NA,TRBV9,TGTGCCAGCAGCGACGGGGGGCGCCCCGAGGAAAAACTGTTTTTT,CASSDGGRPEEKLFF
TRBD1,TRBJ1-1,NA,TRBV27,TGTGCCAGCAGGTCAGGGGGCGCGGGTTTCTTT,CASRSGGAGFF
TRBD1,TRBJ1-5,many,TRBV19,TGTGCCAGTAGCGCCTGGGGACAGGGCAATCAGCCCCAGCATTTT,CASSAWGQGNQPQHF
TRBD1,TRBJ1-1,NA,TRBV28,TGTGCCAGCAGCGGACAGGGTTGGACTGAAGCTTTCTTT,CASSGQGWTEAFF
TRBD1,TRBJ1-5,NA,TRBV5-5,TGTGCCAGCAGCCAGAGGACAGGAACAAATCAGCCCCAGCATTTT,CASSQRTGTNQPQHF
NA,TRBJ1-1,NA,TRBV28,TGTGCCAGTCACTCTAGTGGTACTGAAGCTTTCTTT,CASHSSGTEAFF
NA,TRBJ1-1,once,TRBV30,TGTGCCTGGAGTGTACGGGGGAATGCTTTCTTT,CAWSVRGNAFF
NA,TRBJ1-6,NA,TRBV9,TGTGCCAGCAGCGTAGGGGTGGGAGTTTCACCCCTCCACTTT,CASSVGVGVSPLHF
TRBD2,TRBJ2-1,NA,TRBV7-2,TGTGCCAGCAGCTTAGCGGGAGGGCCCTATGAGCAGTTCTTC,CASSLAGGPYEQFF
NA,TRBJ1-2,NA,TRBV6-5,TGTGCCAGCAGTTACTCGTCAGGTCGTGGAGGCTATGGCTACACCTTC,CASSYSSGRGGYGYTF
TRBD2,TRBJ2-3,NA,TRBV9,TGTGCCAGCAGCGGACGCTTGGGGACTAGCGTAGATACGCAGTATTTT,CASSGRLGTSVDTQYF
NA,TRBJ1-2,NA,TRBV29-1,TGCAGCGTTGAAGATTCCGGACAGACTAACTATGGCTACACCTTC,CSVEDSGQTNYGYTF
TRBD2,TRBJ2-3,NA,TRBV6-4,TGTGCCAGCAGTGATCCGACTAGCGGGGGCCTTAGCACAGATACGCAGTATTTT,CASSDPTSGGLSTDTQYF
NA,TRBJ1-1,NA,TRBV7-2,TGTGCCAGCACCCGACAGACCGAGAACACTGAAGCTTTCTTT,CASTRQTENTEAFF
NA,TRBJ1-5,few,TRBV5-1,TGCGCCAGCAGCTACCATAAACAGGTTAATCAGCCCCAGCATTTT,CASSYHKQVNQPQHF
NA,TRBJ2-1,NA,TRBV6-2/TRBV6-3,TGTGCCAGCAGTTACTCACGCGGGGTTTACAATGAGCAGTTCTTC,CASSYSRGVYNEQFF
TRBD2,TRBJ2-5,few,TRBV2,TGTGCCAGCAGGATGTTCGGCGGACTAGCGGAAGAGACCCAGTACTTC,CASRMFGGLAEETQYF
NA,TRBJ1-5,NA,TRBV10-1,TGCGCCAGCAGTAGAAGACAGTGCAATCAGCCCCAGCATTTT,CASSRRQCNQPQHF
TRBD2,TRBJ2-1,NA,TRBV7-8,TGTGCCAGCAGCTTATATCTTGGCGGGAGCTCCTACAATGAGCAGTTCTTC,CASSLYLGGSSYNEQFF
NA,TRBJ1-1,NA,TRBV10-1,TGCGCCAGCAGTCCACAACTAGACACTGAAGCTTTCTTT,CASSPQLDTEAFF
NA,TRBJ2-1,NA,TRBV6-4,TGTGCCAGCAGTGAGGGGACGGGGGTGAATGAGCAGTTCTTC,CASSEGTGVNEQFF
NA,TRBJ1-2,NA,TRBV7-2,TGTGCCAGCAGCTTAGAGAACAGTCGGTATGGCTACACCTTC,CASSLENSRYGYTF
NA,TRBJ1-5,NA,TRBV24-1,TGTGCCACCAGTGATCGCCGACAGGTTGGTCAGCCCCAGCATTTT,CATSDRRQVGQPQHF
TRBD1,TRBJ1-5,NA,TRBV2,TGTGCCAGTACTAAGGGGGCAGGCAATCAGCCCCAGCATTTT,CASTKGAGNQPQHF
NA,TRBJ1-1,NA,TRBV10-2,TGCGCCAGCAGTGAGCCCCCTTTGAACACTGAAGCTTTCTTT,CASSEPPLNTEAFF